The 9 T cell receptor beta chains listed next were all sequenced from one sample in a study of T-cell reconstitution after alpha-beta-depleted transplantation in children. Preparation of the TCRbeta library involved a method that used unique molecular identifiers. TCRdb analysed the PCR reads with MiXCR anew, one entry per CDR3 protein. The table has about 600,000 distinct CDR3 sequences, about 10% seen once. Material: PBMCs from the stem cell graft donor, obtained from the stem cell graft. Receptors originate from a human donor who donated a stem cell graft to a child with acute myeloid leukemia.

This clonotype showed up just a few times. The chain links TRBV20-1 to TRBJ2-1; 7 nucleotides match TRBD2. Germline CDR1 is DFQATT and CDR2 is SNEGSKA (reference sequence). Trimming at V came to 6 bases and at J to 6 bases, leaving 8 bases not matched to a gene. The CDR3 spans 13 residues. CDR3 amino acids: CSAKRGMLNEQFF. The DNA for the CDR3 is TGCAGTGCAAAGCGGGGAATGCTCAATGAGCAGTTCTTC.

V and J are TRBV20-1 and TRBJ2-1; 9 bases are a match to TRBD2. The CDR3 contains 14 residues. Unmatched junction bases numbered 6, after V lost 3 bases and J lost 6 bases. CDR1 DFQATT and CDR2 SNEGSKA come from the germline V gene (reference sequence). The CDR3 region has the DNA TGCAGTGCTAGCTTTGCGGGAGGGCCCAATGAGCAGTTCTTC. This gives the protein CSASFAGGPNEQFF.

The CDR3 protein is CASSLNRYAYEQYF. CDR3 coding DNA: TGTGCCAGCAGTTTAAATCGGTACGCCTACGAGCAGTACTTC. The chain is built from TRBV7-2 and TRBJ2-7; D gene uncertain. Germline values: CDR1 SGHTA, CDR2 FQGNSA. V dropped 6 bases and J dropped 2 bases, with 14 bases sitting between them. The CDR3 sequence is 14 residues long.

The chain employs TRBV28 and TRBJ2-2, with D perhaps TRBD1 (6 bases). The V and J ends lost 8 bases and 14 bases respectively, with 15 bases between them. CDR1 is MDHEN and CDR2 is SYDVKM in the germline V gene. The CDR3 consists of 11 residues. The chain's CDR3 is CASLEDSSLFF. The DNA for the CDR3 is TGTGCCAGCCTGGAGGACAGTTCCCTGTTTTTT.

This rearrangement joins TRBV28 to TRBJ2-7; D not resolved. Trimming cost V 6 bases and J 1 base, with 19 bases left between them. Looked up from germline, CDR1 is MDHEN and CDR2 is SYDVKM. The length of the CDR3 is 16 residues. The CDR3 is CASSSLDHLWSYEQYF. The CDR3 DNA sequence: TGTGCCAGCAGCAGCTTGGACCACTTATGGTCCTACGAGCAGTACTTC.

This clonotype was found many times. The CDR3 DNA follows: TGTGCCAGCAGCCCCGTTAGCACAGATACGCAGTATTTT. This encodes CASSPVSTDTQYF. The chain combines TRBV5-5 with TRBJ2-3; D not certain. From germline, CDR1 is SGHKS and CDR2 YYEKEE (reference sequence). CDR3 length equals 13 residues. Deletions cut 4 bases from V and 0 bases from J, with 6 bases between.

V usage is TRBV10-3 and J usage is TRBJ2-1; 7 bases map to TRBD2. CDR3 length: 14 residues. J lost 8 bases, V lost 11 bases, and 15 bases had no gene match. Germline CDR1 ENHRY, CDR2 SYGVKD. In DNA form, the CDR3 reads TGTGCCGCCCGGGGGGTGGGCCCTCAGCATGAGCAGTTCTTC. This codes for CAARGVGPQHEQFF.

Comment on this clonotype: Sequence at one end of the junction differs from germline and may be a read error. The rearrangement links TRBV20-1 to TRBJ2-5, with D perhaps matching TRBD2 (5 bases). Germline-derived CDR1 and CDR2 are DFQATT and SNEGSKA (reference sequence). This CDR3 is 16 amino acids long. The CDR3 loop reads CCASTLKREYQETQYF. CDR3 bases: TGCTGTGCTAGCACCCTGAAGCGCGAGTACCAAGAGACCCAGTACTTC.

A few counts support this clonotype. The genes are TRBV27 and TRBJ1-4, with 9 positions matching TRBD1. In germline, CDR1 is MNHEY, CDR2 SMNVEV (reference sequence). The CDR3 totals 13 residues. V lost 10 bases and J lost 8; bases outside the gene matches: 8. The CDR3 protein is CATTGQGKEKLFF. CDR3 DNA sequence: TGTGCCACCACCGGACAGGGGAAAGAAAAACTGTTTTTT. The full variable domain, in which reference TRBV27 and TRBJ1-4 provide the parts outside the CDR3, is EAQVTQNPRYLITVTGKKLTVTCSQNMNHEYMSWYRQDPGLGLRQIYYSMNVEVTDKGDVPEGYKVSRKEKRNFPLILESPSPNQTSLYFCATTGQGKEKLFFGSGTQLSVL.